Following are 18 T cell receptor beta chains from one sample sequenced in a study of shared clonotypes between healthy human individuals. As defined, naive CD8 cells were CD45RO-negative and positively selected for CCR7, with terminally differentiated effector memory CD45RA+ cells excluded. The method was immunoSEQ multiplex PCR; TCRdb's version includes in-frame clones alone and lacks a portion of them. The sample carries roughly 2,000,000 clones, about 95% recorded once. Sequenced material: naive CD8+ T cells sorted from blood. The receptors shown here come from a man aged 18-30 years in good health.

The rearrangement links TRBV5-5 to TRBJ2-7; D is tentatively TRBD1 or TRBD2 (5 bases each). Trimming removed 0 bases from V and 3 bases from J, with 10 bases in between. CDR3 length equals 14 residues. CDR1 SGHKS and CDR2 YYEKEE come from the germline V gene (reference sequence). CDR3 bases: TGTGCCAGCAGCTTGGCAGGGAGTGACTACGAGCAGTACTTC. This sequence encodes CASSLAGSDYEQYF.

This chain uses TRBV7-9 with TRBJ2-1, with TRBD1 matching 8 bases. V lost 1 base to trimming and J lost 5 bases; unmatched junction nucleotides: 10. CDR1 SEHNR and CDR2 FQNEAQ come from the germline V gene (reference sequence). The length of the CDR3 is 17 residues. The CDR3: CASSLGPPGGRDNEQFF. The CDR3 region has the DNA TGTGCCAGCAGCTTAGGCCCGCCAGGGGGCCGCGACAATGAGCAGTTCTTC. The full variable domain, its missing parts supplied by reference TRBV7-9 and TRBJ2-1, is DTGVSQNPRHKITKRGQNVTFRCDPISEHNRLYWYRQTLGQGPEFLTYFQNEAQLEKSRLLSDRFSAERPKGSFSTLEIQRTEQGDSAMYLCASSLGPPGGRDNEQFFGPGTRLTVL.

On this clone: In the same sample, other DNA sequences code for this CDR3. The CDR3 loop is CASSQETGSYEQYF. The CDR3 DNA reads TGTGCCAGCAGCCAAGAAACAGGATCCTACGAGCAGTACTTC. V gene TRBV14 combines with J gene TRBJ2-7; D may be TRBD1 (5 bases). The CDR3 is 14 residues long. V was pared by 0 bases and J by 1 base, with 7 bases between. Germline V gene lookup returns CDR1 SGHDN and CDR2 FVKESK.

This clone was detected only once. The CDR3: CSAVETGTQYF. The CDR3 coding sequence is TGCAGCGCCGTCGAGACAGGGACCCAGTACTTC. The gene calls are TRBV29-1 and TRBJ2-5; maybe TRBD1 (6 bases). This CDR3 spans 11 amino acids. With 7 bases removed from V and 7 bases from J, the gap between germline ends came to 13 bases. CDR1 SQVTM and CDR2 ANQGSEA come from the germline V gene.

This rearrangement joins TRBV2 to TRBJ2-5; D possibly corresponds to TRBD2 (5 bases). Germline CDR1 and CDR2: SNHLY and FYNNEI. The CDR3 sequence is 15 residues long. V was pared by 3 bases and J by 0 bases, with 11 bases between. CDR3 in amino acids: CASSETSGYQETQYF. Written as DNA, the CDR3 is TGTGCCAGCAGTGAGACCTCGGGGTACCAAGAGACCCAGTACTTC.

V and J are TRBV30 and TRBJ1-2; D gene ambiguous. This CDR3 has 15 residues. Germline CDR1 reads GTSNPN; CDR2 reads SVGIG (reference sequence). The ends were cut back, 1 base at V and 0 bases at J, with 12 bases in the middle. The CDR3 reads CAWSGYSETNYGYTF. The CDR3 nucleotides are TGTGCCTGGAGTGGATACAGCGAAACTAACTATGGCTACACCTTC.

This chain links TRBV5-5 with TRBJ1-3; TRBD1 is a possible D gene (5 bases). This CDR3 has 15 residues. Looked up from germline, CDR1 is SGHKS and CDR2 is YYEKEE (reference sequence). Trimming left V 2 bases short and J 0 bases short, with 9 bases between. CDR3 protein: CASSFDRPSGNTIYF. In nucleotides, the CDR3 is TGTGCCAGCAGCTTTGACAGACCCTCTGGAAACACCATATATTTT.

CDR3 protein: CAISFDNTEAFF. The CDR3 bases are TGTGCCATCAGTTTCGACAACACTGAAGCTTTCTTT. The V gene is TRBV10-3, the J gene TRBJ1-1; D gene uncertain. Germline values: CDR1 ENHRY, CDR2 SYGVKD. V was cut by 5 bases and J by 2 bases, with 6 bases left in between. CDR3 length equals 12 residues.

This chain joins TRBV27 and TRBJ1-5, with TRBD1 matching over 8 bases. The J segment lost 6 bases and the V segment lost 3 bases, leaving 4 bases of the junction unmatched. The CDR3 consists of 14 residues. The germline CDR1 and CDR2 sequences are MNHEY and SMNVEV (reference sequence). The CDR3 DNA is TGTGCCAGCAGTTTCGCAGGGGGCGGTCAGCCCCAGCATTTT. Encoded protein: CASSFAGGGQPQHF.

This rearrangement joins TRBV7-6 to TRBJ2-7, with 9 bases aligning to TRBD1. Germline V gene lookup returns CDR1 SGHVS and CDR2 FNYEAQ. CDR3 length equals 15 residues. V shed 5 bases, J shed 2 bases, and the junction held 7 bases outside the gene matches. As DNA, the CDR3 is TGTGCCAGCAGCCCCCGGGACAGGGCTACCTACGAGCAGTACTTC. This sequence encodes CASSPRDRATYEQYF.

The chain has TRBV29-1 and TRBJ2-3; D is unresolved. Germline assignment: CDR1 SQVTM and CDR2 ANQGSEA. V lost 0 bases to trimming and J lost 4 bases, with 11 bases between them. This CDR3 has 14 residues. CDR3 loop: CSVEDYAVPDTQYF. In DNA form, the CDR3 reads TGCAGCGTTGAAGATTACGCAGTACCAGATACGCAGTATTTT.

The CDR3: CASSRIVPAPGQETQYF. For the CDR3, the DNA is TGTGCCAGCAGTCGTATAGTCCCCGCCCCAGGGCAAGAGACCCAGTACTTC. The chain recombines TRBV27 with TRBJ2-5, with D maybe TRBD1 (5 bases). The CDR3 extends over 17 amino acids. V gave up 5 bases and J gave up 2 bases, with 21 bases separating them. Germline V gene sequence: CDR1 MNHEY, CDR2 SMNVEV (reference sequence).

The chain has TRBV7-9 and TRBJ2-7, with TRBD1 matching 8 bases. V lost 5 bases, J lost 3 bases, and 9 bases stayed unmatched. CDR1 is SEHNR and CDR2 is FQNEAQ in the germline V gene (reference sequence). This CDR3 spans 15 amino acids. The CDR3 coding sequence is TGTGCCAGCAGCCGGCCAGGGGGCGCTTACTACGAGCAGTACTTC. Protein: CASSRPGGAYYEQYF.

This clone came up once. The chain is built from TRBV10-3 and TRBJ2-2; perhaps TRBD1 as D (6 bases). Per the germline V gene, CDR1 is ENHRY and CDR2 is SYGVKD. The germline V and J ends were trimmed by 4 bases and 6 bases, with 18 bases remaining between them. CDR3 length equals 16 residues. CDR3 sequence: CAISGPPGHGAGELFF. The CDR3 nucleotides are TGTGCCATCAGTGGGCCGCCGGGACACGGGGCCGGGGAGCTGTTTTTT.

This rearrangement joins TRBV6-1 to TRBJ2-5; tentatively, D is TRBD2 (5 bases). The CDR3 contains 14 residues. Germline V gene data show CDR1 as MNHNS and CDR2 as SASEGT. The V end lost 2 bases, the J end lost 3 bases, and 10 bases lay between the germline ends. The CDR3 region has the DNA TGTGCCAGCAGTGAATCGCCGAGGGAAGAGACCCAGTACTTC. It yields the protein CASSESPREETQYF.

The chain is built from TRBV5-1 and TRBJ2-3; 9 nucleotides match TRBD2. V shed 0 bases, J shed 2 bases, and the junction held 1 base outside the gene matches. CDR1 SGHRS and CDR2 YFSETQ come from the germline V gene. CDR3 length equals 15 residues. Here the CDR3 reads CASSLASGVTDTQYF. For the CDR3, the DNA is TGCGCCAGCAGCTTGGCTAGCGGGGTCACAGATACGCAGTATTTT. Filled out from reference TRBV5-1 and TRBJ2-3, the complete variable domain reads KAGVTQTPRYLIKTRGQQVTLSCSPISGHRSVSWYQQTPGQGLQFLFEYFSETQRNKGNFPGRFSGRQFSNSRSEMNVSTLELGDSALYLCASSLASGVTDTQYFGPGTRLTVL.

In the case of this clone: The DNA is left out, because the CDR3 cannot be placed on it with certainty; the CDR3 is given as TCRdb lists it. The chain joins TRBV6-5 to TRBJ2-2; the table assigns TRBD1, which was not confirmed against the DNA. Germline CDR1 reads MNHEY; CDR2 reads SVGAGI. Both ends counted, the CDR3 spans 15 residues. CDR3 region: CASSSSDRETGELFF.

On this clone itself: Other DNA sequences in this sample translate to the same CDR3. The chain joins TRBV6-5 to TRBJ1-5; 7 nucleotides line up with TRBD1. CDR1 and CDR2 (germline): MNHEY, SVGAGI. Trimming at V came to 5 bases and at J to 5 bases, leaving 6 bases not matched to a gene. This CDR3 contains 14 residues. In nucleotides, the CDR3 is TGTGCCAGCAGTCTCAGACAGGGTGATCAGCCCCAGCATTTT. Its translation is CASSLRQGDQPQHF.